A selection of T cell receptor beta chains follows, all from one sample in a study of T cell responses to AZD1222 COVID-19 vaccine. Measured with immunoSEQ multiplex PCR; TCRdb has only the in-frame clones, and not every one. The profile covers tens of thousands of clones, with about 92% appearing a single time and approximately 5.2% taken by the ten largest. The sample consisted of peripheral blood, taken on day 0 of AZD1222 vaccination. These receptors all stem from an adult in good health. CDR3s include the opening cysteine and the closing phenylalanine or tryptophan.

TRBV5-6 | CASSPPLTNYGYTF
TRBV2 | CASKAGSYEQYF
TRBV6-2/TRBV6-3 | CASSDRRDKFHYEQYF
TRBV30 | CAWSRTDAGELFF
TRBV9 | CAPRDVSSNQPQHF
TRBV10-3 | CATGPGTGGNEQFF
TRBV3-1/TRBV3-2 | CASSPFAGSYEQYF
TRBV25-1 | CASRVDNYNEQFF
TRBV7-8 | CASSLGAGLNTGELFF
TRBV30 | CAWKTGWDSPLHF
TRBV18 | CASSPNSGSYNEQFF
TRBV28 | CASSLGSAYEQYF
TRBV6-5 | CASRPRGATYEQYF
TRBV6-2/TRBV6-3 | CASSYKGQINQPQHF
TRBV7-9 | CASSSTGVEAFF
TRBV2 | CASSQQGGNQPQHF
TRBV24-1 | CATSTHGSFPEAFF
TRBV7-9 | CASSLVDGTDTQYF
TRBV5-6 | CASSFWAGGRTVAKNIQYF
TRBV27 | CASSLAGLARYEQFF
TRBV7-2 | CATREWDEQFF
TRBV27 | CASSSTGNPYEQYF
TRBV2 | CASSPGLAAYNEQFF
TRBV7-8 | CASSPRQGGSYNEQFF
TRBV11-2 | CASSPLGGVDYGYTF
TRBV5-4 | CASSPSGPPGELFF
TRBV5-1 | CASSWTSSRTGYEQYF
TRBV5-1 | CASSLNRAGGQETQYF
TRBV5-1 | CASSRTGFTEAFF
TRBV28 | CASSLLRDTQYF
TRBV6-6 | CASSPFDRGPAGTEAFF
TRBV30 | CAWSPFRGYSYNEQFF